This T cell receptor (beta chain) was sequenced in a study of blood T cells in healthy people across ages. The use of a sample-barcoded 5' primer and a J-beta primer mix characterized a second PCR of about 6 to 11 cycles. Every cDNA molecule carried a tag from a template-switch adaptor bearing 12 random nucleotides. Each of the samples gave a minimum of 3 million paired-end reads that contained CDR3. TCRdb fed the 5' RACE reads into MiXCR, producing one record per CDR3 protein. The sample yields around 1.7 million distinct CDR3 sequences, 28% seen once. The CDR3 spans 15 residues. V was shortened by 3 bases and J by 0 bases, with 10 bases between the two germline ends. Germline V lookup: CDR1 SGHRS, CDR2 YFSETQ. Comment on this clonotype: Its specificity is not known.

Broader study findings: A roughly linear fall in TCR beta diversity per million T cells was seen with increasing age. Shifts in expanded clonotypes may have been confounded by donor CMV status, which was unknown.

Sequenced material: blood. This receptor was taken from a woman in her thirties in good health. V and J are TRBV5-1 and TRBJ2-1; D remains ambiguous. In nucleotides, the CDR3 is TGCGCCAGCAGCTCTGACCATAGCTCCTACAATGAGCAGTTCTTC. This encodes CASSSDHSSYNEQFF.